The 21 T cell receptor beta chains in this list originate from one sample, sequenced in a study of memory CD4+ T cells and cytomegalovirus serostatus. Libraries were prepared by immunoSEQ multiplex PCR; TCRdb keeps only in-frame clonotypes and omits some of them. The data show around 60,000 clones, roughly 80% seen once. Single viable CD3+CD4+CD8-CD45RO+ cells were sorted as the memory CD4+ T cells. Sample: memory CD4+ T cells from blood. The source of these receptors is an adult in good health and CMV-seronegative.

This clone was picked up one time. The rearrangement joins TRBV10-2 to TRBJ2-2; D is unclear. Trimming pared 6 bases from V and 2 bases from J, leaving 10 bases between. Germline assignment: CDR1 WSHSY and CDR2 SAAADI. The CDR3 runs 14 residues. CDR3 DNA sequence: TGCGCCAGCAGCCTTGACACTAACACCGGGGAGCTGTTTTTT. Its protein is CASSLDTNTGELFF.

Concerning this clone itself: The sample holds other DNA sequences that translate to the same CDR3. The chain couples TRBV30 to TRBJ2-2; D is ambiguous. Germline assignment: CDR1 GTSNPN and CDR2 SVGIG (reference sequence). The V end was cut by 3 bases, the J end by 1 base, with 9 bases between. There are 14 residues in the CDR3. The CDR3 sequence is CAWSGTLNTGELFF. In nucleotides, the CDR3 is TGTGCCTGGAGCGGAACATTGAACACCGGGGAGCTGTTTTTT.

The rearrangement links TRBV7-2 to TRBJ1-1; no clear D. Trimming took 5 bases from V and 8 from J, leaving 9 bases between them. The CDR3 contains 11 residues. Germline V gives CDR1 SGHTA, CDR2 FQGNSA. The CDR3 DNA reads as TGTGCCAGCAGCAGGTCATGGGAAGCTTTCTTT. Amino acids: CASSRSWEAFF. Full variable domain (outside the CDR3, taken from reference TRBV7-2 and TRBJ1-1): GAGVSQSPSNKVTEKGKDVELRCDPISGHTALYWYRQSLGQGLEFLIYFQGNSAPDKSGLPSDRFSAERTGGSVSTLTIQRTQQEDSAVYLCASSRSWEAFFGQGTRLTVV.

The V call is TRBV5-1, the J call TRBJ1-1, with a tentative D call TRBD1 (5 bases). The V end lost 1 base, the J end lost 0 bases, and 13 bases lay between the germline ends. From germline, CDR1 is SGHRS and CDR2 YFSETQ. This CDR3 is built from 16 residues. This chain's CDR3 is CASSLSGRGMNTEAFF. CDR3 DNA: TGCGCCAGCAGCTTGAGTGGTAGGGGAATGAACACTGAAGCTTTCTTT.

The rearrangement uses TRBV5-1 and TRBJ2-2; weak D call: TRBD1 (6 bases). This CDR3 has 15 residues. V was trimmed by 0 bases and J by 7 bases, leaving 13 bases between them. CDR1 and CDR2 (germline): SGHRS, YFSETQ. The CDR3 nucleotides read TGCGCCAGCAGCTTGGGCTGGACAGACGGCGGGGAGCTGTTTTTT. Its protein is CASSLGWTDGGELFF. The full variable domain, with the rest looked up from reference TRBV5-1 and TRBJ2-2, is KAGVTQTPRYLIKTRGQQVTLSCSPISGHRSVSWYQQTPGQGLQFLFEYFSETQRNKGNFPGRFSGRQFSNSRSEMNVSTLELGDSALYLCASSLGWTDGGELFFGEGSRLTVL.

The chain carries TRBV4-2 and TRBJ2-2; D gene uncertain. Germline-derived CDR1 and CDR2 are LGHNA and YNFKEQ. V was trimmed by 1 base and J by 3 bases, leaving 9 bases between them. There are 15 residues in the CDR3. Written as DNA, the CDR3 is TGTGCCAGCAGCCAAGCACTTCCAGACACCGGGGAGCTGTTTTTT. Its translation: CASSQALPDTGELFF.

This clone was observed a single time. The chain uses TRBV28 and TRBJ2-2; TRBD2 matches 9 bases. The length of the CDR3 is 17 residues. Per the germline V gene, CDR1 is MDHEN and CDR2 is SYDVKM. After removal of 4 bases from V and 4 bases from J, the junction contained 10 bases not matched to a gene. The CDR3 loop reads CASSSALVAGVTGELFF. DNA of the CDR3: TGTGCCAGCAGTTCCGCCTTGGTAGCGGGAGTCACCGGGGAGCTGTTTTTT.

This rearrangement joins TRBV7-2 to TRBJ2-5, with TRBD2 matching 16 bases. CDR1 is SGHTA, CDR2 FQGNSA, per germline. The CDR3 totals 16 residues. Trimming removed 5 bases from V and 5 bases from J; junction bases left unmatched: 5. The CDR3 DNA is TGTGCCAGCAGCCCGGGACTAGCGGGAGGGGTGGAGACCCAGTACTTC. This sequence encodes CASSPGLAGGVETQYF.

The chain uses TRBV5-4 and TRBJ2-6; D may be TRBD2 (5 bases). CDR1 is SGHNT and CDR2 is YYREEE in the germline V gene (reference sequence). The CDR3 consists of 19 residues. V lost 3 bases and J lost 4, with 23 bases in between. The CDR3 loop reads CASSWGATNQGIGANVLTF. The CDR3 DNA sequence: TGTGCCAGCAGCTGGGGAGCGACGAACCAAGGTATCGGGGCCAACGTCCTGACTTTC.

The chain links TRBV6-1 to TRBJ1-5; 7 nucleotides align to TRBD1. CDR3 size: 15 residues. V lost 3 bases and J lost 3; bases outside the gene matches: 5. Germline V gene sequence: CDR1 MNHNS, CDR2 SASEGT. CDR3 amino acids: CASSETGQANQPQHF. In DNA, the CDR3 is TGTGCCAGCAGTGAGACCGGACAGGCCAATCAGCCCCAGCATTTT.

The genes are TRBV5-4 and TRBJ1-5, with D perhaps TRBD1 (6 bases). Germline V gives CDR1 SGHNT, CDR2 YYREEE (reference sequence). The CDR3 extends over 17 amino acids. V dropped 4 bases and J dropped 2 bases, with 19 bases sitting between them. The CDR3 here is CASSPTWGARGNQPQHF. The CDR3 bases are TGTGCCAGCAGCCCAACCTGGGGGGCGCGGGGCAATCAGCCCCAGCATTTT.

This chain joins TRBV7-9 and TRBJ1-5; D is undetermined. Deletions cut 3 bases from V and 0 bases from J, with 9 bases between. This CDR3 region has 15 residues. Germline lookup yields CDR1 SEHNR and CDR2 FQNEAQ (reference sequence). CDR3 in DNA: TGTGCCAGCAGCTTTAACGGTGCTAGCAATCAGCCCCAGCATTTT. It yields the protein CASSFNGASNQPQHF.

The V and J genes are TRBV5-5 and TRBJ1-1, with D tentatively TRBD1 (5 bases). The CDR3 has 17 amino acids. Germline V gene data show CDR1 as SGHKS and CDR2 as YYEKEE (reference sequence). Trimming took off 4 bases at V and 1 base at J, with 20 bases between the two ends. The DNA for the CDR3 is TGTGCCAGCAGCCCCCGTAGTGGGGGAAGGGGGAACACTGAAGCTTTCTTT. Its translation: CASSPRSGGRGNTEAFF.

This clone is medium-sized (0.01 to 0.1%). Additional DNA sequences in this sample encode the identical CDR3. The chain carries TRBV10-3 and TRBJ1-2; 7 bases fit TRBD1. Germline loops: CDR1 ENHRY, CDR2 SYGVKD. Unmatched junction bases numbered 5, after V lost 0 bases and J lost 4 bases. The CDR3 has 15 residues. The CDR3 loop reads CAISESGGAGYGYTF. In DNA form, the CDR3 reads TGTGCCATCAGTGAGTCAGGGGGCGCGGGCTATGGCTACACCTTC.

This chain uses TRBV6-5 with TRBJ1-4; 8 nucleotides agree with TRBD1. The CDR3 covers 14 residues. The germline V gene has CDR1 MNHEY and CDR2 SVGAGI. J lost 8 bases, V lost 6 bases, and 8 bases had no gene match. CDR3 bases: TGTGCCAGCAGCCTGGACAGGGCGAGAGAAAAACTGTTTTTT. Translation: CASSLDRAREKLFF.

The chain couples TRBV7-2 to TRBJ2-7; D is unresolved. Germline V gene data show CDR1 as SGHTA and CDR2 as FQGNSA. The CDR3 is 13 amino acids. Trimming stripped 4 bases from V and 2 bases from J, with 9 bases between. For the CDR3, the DNA is TGTGCCAGCAGCTCCCGAGTCCCCTACGAGCAGTACTTC. It translates to CASSSRVPYEQYF.

V usage is TRBV28 and J usage is TRBJ2-2, with D possibly being TRBD1 (6 bases). Germline V gene lookup returns CDR1 MDHEN and CDR2 SYDVKM. This CDR3 comprises 13 residues. The V and J ends lost 5 bases and 6 bases respectively, with 10 bases between them. The CDR3 DNA reads as TGTGCCAGCAGTCTACAGGGCCCCGGGGAGCTGTTTTTT. Translating gives CASSLQGPGELFF. Complete variable domain (other parts from reference TRBV28 and TRBJ2-2): DVKVTQSSRYLVKRTGEKVFLECVQDMDHENMFWYRQDPGLGLRLIYFSYDVKMKEKGDIPEGYSVSREKKERFSLILESASTNQTSMYLCASSLQGPGELFFGEGSRLTVL.

The CDR3 here is CASTVDGNQPQHF. DNA of the CDR3: TGTGCCAGCACCGTAGACGGGAATCAGCCCCAGCATTTT. V is TRBV6-1 and J is TRBJ1-5; the D is unclear. V was trimmed by 7 bases and J by 4 bases, leaving 11 bases between them. Per the germline V gene, CDR1 is MNHNS and CDR2 is SASEGT. The CDR3 is 13 amino acids.

This chain links TRBV4-1 with TRBJ1-1, with D unresolved. Per germline, CDR1 MGHRA and CDR2 YSYEKL. V lost 2 bases, J lost 3 bases, and 10 bases lay in between. This CDR3 has 14 amino acids. This chain's CDR3 is CASSQRTSDTEAFF. The CDR3 coding sequence is TGCGCCAGCAGCCAAAGGACGTCGGACACTGAAGCTTTCTTT.

The chain recombines TRBV5-1 with TRBJ1-2, with 7 nucleotides matching TRBD1. This CDR3 is built from 14 residues. The V and J ends lost 2 bases and 6 bases, in that order; junction bases with no gene match: 7. The V gene's germline CDR1 is SGHRS and CDR2 YFSETQ. The CDR3 loop is CASSLGRGTNGYTF. CDR3 nucleotides: TGCGCCAGCAGCTTAGGCAGGGGGACGAATGGCTACACCTTC.

The genes are TRBV20-1 and TRBJ1-2, with D unclear. Germline assignment: CDR1 DFQATT and CDR2 SNEGSKA (reference sequence). V lost 6 bases to trimming and J lost 6 bases, with 11 bases between them. CDR3 size: 11 residues. The CDR3 is CSAPGSDGYTF. The CDR3 coding sequence is TGCAGTGCCCCCGGGAGCGATGGCTACACCTTC.